The 5 T cell receptor beta chains in this list originate from one sample, sequenced in a study of blood T cells in healthy people across ages. A second PCR, run for about 7 to 11 cycles, used a sample-barcoded 5' primer plus a J-beta primer mix. MiXCR was run by TCRdb on the 5' RACE reads, yielding one entry per CDR3 protein. Altogether roughly 1.5 million distinct CDR3 sequences are present, around 40% being singletons, with the ten largest covering about 4%. Sequencing input: blood. The source is a woman between 18 and 29 years old in good health.

This clonotype was counted a few times. This chain uses TRBV11-1 with TRBJ2-1, with TRBD1 as a possible D gene (6 bases). The germline V gene encodes CDR1 SGHAT and CDR2 FQDESV (reference sequence). Trimming removed 1 base from V and 6 bases from J, with 10 bases in between. This CDR3 comprises 14 residues. As DNA, the CDR3 is TGTGCCAGCAGCTTAGTGTCACAGGGCAATGAGCAGTTCTTC. Its protein is CASSLVSQGNEQFF.

This clonotype was observed a handful of times. This rearrangement joins TRBV24-1 to TRBJ2-1, with D possibly TRBD1 on 5 matching bases. This CDR3 contains 14 residues. The V end lost 1 base, the J end lost 9 bases, and 12 bases lay between the germline ends. CDR1 KGHDR and CDR2 SFDVKD come from the germline V gene. This CDR3 is CATSDFAGLGEQFF. CDR3 sequence (DNA): TGTGCCACCAGTGATTTCGCAGGGTTGGGTGAGCAGTTCTTC.

In its sample, this clonotype was seen many times. The chain combines TRBV27 with TRBJ2-7; 8 bases fit TRBD2. The CDR3 runs 13 residues. Germline lookup yields CDR1 MNHEY and CDR2 SMNVEV (reference sequence). The V gene end was trimmed by 5 bases and the J gene end by 5 bases; junction bases not matched to a gene: 5. The CDR3 DNA is TGTGCCAGCAGTCCGGGAGGGAGGAACGAGCAGTACTTC. Translating gives CASSPGGRNEQYF.

This rearrangement joins TRBV7-3 to TRBJ2-1, with D perhaps TRBD1 or TRBD2 (5 bases each). The CDR3 covers 12 residues. From germline, CDR1 is SGHTA and CDR2 FQGTGA. Deletions cut 5 bases from V and 9 bases from J, with 11 bases between. In DNA form, the CDR3 reads TGTGCCAGCAGCGAGGGGAATAGTGAGCAGTTCTTC. Its translation: CASSEGNSEQFF.

This clonotype was found a few times. The chain employs TRBV15 and TRBJ2-3; TRBD2 matches at 9 bases. Germline values: CDR1 LNHNV, CDR2 YYDKDF (reference sequence). This CDR3 is built from 15 residues. V dropped 3 bases and J dropped 1; count of bases not matched to a gene: 2. The CDR3 DNA sequence: TGTGCCACCAGCAGGCGGACTAGCGGCACAGATACGCAGTATTTT. It encodes CATSRRTSGTDTQYF.